These 30 T cell receptor beta chains originate from one sample sequenced in a study of OX40 agonist ivuxolimab in advanced cancers. The library was made by the immunoSEQ multiplex PCR assay. TCRdb stores this immuneACCESS table with in-frame sequences only. Part of the clones is absent; in the studies checked, under half of the shortfall reflects unresolved V genes, and no reason is known for the rest. This sample has 25,000 to 30,000 clones in its table, and almost 80% of those were observed once. The top ten hold approximately 10% of the sample. Sequenced material: CD4+ or CD8+ T cells sorted from blood, taken in a trial of the OX40 agonist ivuxolimab. These receptors all come from an adult with an advanced solid tumor such as melanoma, head and neck, liver or kidney cancer.

This chain links TRBV4-3 with TRBJ1-1, with unresolved D. The CDR3 loop spans 13 amino acids. Trimming cost V 4 bases and J 8 bases, with 14 bases left between them. Germline V gives CDR1 LGHNA, CDR2 YSLEER. CDR3 nucleotide sequence: TGCGCCAGCAGCCCTAGACACGAGGGAGAAGCTTTCTTT. This codes for CASSPRHEGEAFF.

This chain joins TRBV15 and TRBJ2-4; 9 positions match TRBD1. Germline lookup yields CDR1 LNHNV and CDR2 YYDKDF (reference sequence). This CDR3 spans 18 amino acids. Losses at the gene ends were 4 bases for V and 0 bases for J; bases not matched to a gene: 10. This CDR3 is CATSNLDRGVLAKNIQYF. In DNA form, the CDR3 reads TGTGCCACCAGCAACCTGGACAGGGGCGTTCTAGCCAAAAACATTCAGTACTTC.

As for this clone: Distinct nucleotide sequences in the sample also encode this CDR3. The V and J genes are TRBV5-6 and TRBJ1-3; unclear D gene. CDR3 length equals 15 residues. CDR1 is SGHDT, CDR2 YYEEEE, per germline. Deletions cut 0 bases from V and 0 bases from J, with 7 bases between. CDR3 bases: TGTGCCAGCAGCTTGGAGGGCAACTCTGGAAACACCATATATTTT. This sequence encodes CASSLEGNSGNTIYF.

This chain links TRBV4-1 with TRBJ1-2; a possible D gene is TRBD1 (6 bases). This CDR3 has 15 residues. V lost 7 bases to trimming and J lost 0 bases, with 15 bases between them. CDR1 is MGHRA and CDR2 is YSYEKL in the germline V gene. CDR3 in DNA: TGCGCCAGCACCTTAGACAGGAGAGCTAACTATGGCTACACCTTC. Translation gives CASTLDRRANYGYTF.

The rearrangement links TRBV2 to TRBJ1-1, with D possibly TRBD1 on 5 matching bases. Germline V gene lookup returns CDR1 SNHLY and CDR2 FYNNEI. This CDR3 spans 13 amino acids. With 6 bases removed from V and 7 bases from J, the gap between germline ends came to 15 bases. The CDR3 DNA follows: TGTGCCAGCAGGAACTGGGGCAGCGGTGAAGCTTTCTTT. Translated: CASRNWGSGEAFF.

V is TRBV7-2 and J is TRBJ2-5; either TRBD1 or TRBD2 may supply D (6 bases each). The germline CDR1 and CDR2 sequences are SGHTA and FQGNSA. This CDR3 has 15 residues. V lost 5 bases, J lost 3 bases, and 16 bases lay in between. The CDR3 DNA is TGTGCCAGCAGCCGCCGGGGGCGGACCAAAGAGACCCAGTACTTC. As protein: CASSRRGRTKETQYF. The whole variable domain, filled in from reference TRBV7-2 and TRBJ2-5, reads GAGVSQSPSNKVTEKGKDVELRCDPISGHTALYWYRQSLGQGLEFLIYFQGNSAPDKSGLPSDRFSAERTGGSVSTLTIQRTQQEDSAVYLCASSRRGRTKETQYFGPGTRLLVL.

The sample holds a few counts of this clone. The V gene is TRBV6-6, the J gene TRBJ1-6, with D hard to call. This CDR3 contains 12 residues. V dropped 0 bases and J dropped 11 bases, with 5 bases sitting between them. Germline CDR1 MNHNY, CDR2 SVGAGI (reference sequence). CDR3 bases: TGTGCCAGCAGTTACTCCCCTACACCCCTCCACTTT. This encodes CASSYSPTPLHF.

This chain's CDR3 is CASSYKDEQYF. CDR3 bases: TGTGCCAGCAGTTATAAGGACGAGCAGTACTTC. The J gene is TRBJ2-7, the V gene TRBV6-6; D gene ambiguous. There are 11 residues in the CDR3. CDR1 is MNHNY, CDR2 SVGAGI, per germline (reference sequence). The V end was cut by 3 bases, the J end by 5 bases, with 5 bases between.

The V call is TRBV12-5, the J call TRBJ1-2, with D possibly matching TRBD1 (6 bases). The germline gives CDR1 LGHNT, CDR2 FRNRAP. Deletions cut 2 bases from V and 8 bases from J, with 18 bases between. The CDR3 runs to 15 residues. In nucleotides, the CDR3 is TGTGCTAGTGGTTTGACAGGGCGGATATTCGAGGGCTACACCTTC. Translation: CASGLTGRIFEGYTF.

The rearrangement links TRBV7-9 to TRBJ2-7; D ambiguous. This CDR3 comprises 12 residues. Germline CDR1 and CDR2: SEHNR and FQNEAQ (reference sequence). V was clipped by 4 bases and J by 5 bases, with 9 bases between them. Written as DNA, the CDR3 is TGTGCCAGCAGCTCCTCCCGAGACGAGCAGTACTTC. Translating gives CASSSSRDEQYF.

This chain links TRBV9 with TRBJ1-6; no clear D gene. The germline V gene encodes CDR1 SGDLS and CDR2 YYNGEE. This CDR3 spans 15 amino acids. The V and J ends lost 3 bases and 6 bases respectively, with 13 bases between them. CDR3 nucleotides: TGTGCCAGCAGCGATAGGACGGAGACTAATTCACCCCTCCACTTT. It yields the protein CASSDRTETNSPLHF. The variable domain in full, with the rest retrieved from reference TRBV9 and TRBJ1-6, is DSGVTQTPKHLITATGQRVTLRCSPRSGDLSVYWYQQSLDQGLQFLIQYYNGEERAKGNILERFSAQQFPDLHSELNLSSLELGDSALYFCASSDRTETNSPLHFGNGTRLTVT.

The J gene is TRBJ2-3, the V gene TRBV9, with 9 positions matching TRBD1. This CDR3 region has 15 residues. J gave up 4 bases and V 3 bases, and 6 bases lay outside the gene matches. The V gene's germline CDR1 is SGDLS and CDR2 YYNGEE. The CDR3 sequence: CASSAGQGYPDTQYF. CDR3 coding DNA: TGTGCCAGCAGCGCAGGACAGGGGTACCCAGATACGCAGTATTTT.

V usage is TRBV6-6 and J usage is TRBJ1-1; TRBD1 is a possible D gene (5 bases). V lost 4 bases and J lost 0, with 12 bases in between. The CDR3 has 15 amino acids. Germline V gives CDR1 MNHNY, CDR2 SVGAGI (reference sequence). In nucleotides, the CDR3 is TGTGCCAGCAGTTCTAGCAGGGTAATGAACACTGAAGCTTTCTTT. Translated, it gives CASSSSRVMNTEAFF.

This chain uses TRBV9 with TRBJ2-5, with TRBD1 matching over 8 bases. Germline CDR1 and CDR2: SGDLS and YYNGEE. V was pared by 3 bases and J by 5 bases, with 9 bases of the junction left unmatched. CDR3 size: 15 residues. The CDR3 bases are TGTGCCAGCAGCGGACAGGGGCGATCCCCGGAGACCCAGTACTTC. Amino acids: CASSGQGRSPETQYF.

Worth noting for this clone: Possible read error: a much larger clone is one base away. V is TRBV19 and J is TRBJ2-2, with D possibly TRBD2 on 6 matching bases. CDR3 length: 14 amino acids. The V end lost 1 base, the J end lost 6 bases, and 9 bases lay between the germline ends. Germline V gene data show CDR1 as LNHDA and CDR2 as SQIVND (reference sequence). The CDR3 reads CASSIGGAAGELFF. As DNA, the CDR3 is TGTGCCAGTAGTATAGGCGGGGCCGCCGGGGAGCTGTTTTTT.

The chain uses TRBV7-3 and TRBJ1-2, with TRBD1 matching over 7 bases. The germline V gene has CDR1 SGHTA and CDR2 FQGTGA. With V trimmed by 5 bases and J by 6 bases, 6 bases remained unmatched. This CDR3 has 13 residues. The CDR3 protein is CASSPSGGDGYTF. CDR3 sequence (DNA): TGTGCCAGCAGCCCCTCAGGGGGAGATGGCTACACCTTC.

The chain recombines TRBV7-9 with TRBJ2-3; perhaps TRBD2 as D (6 bases). The CDR3 has 18 amino acids. V lost 2 bases and J lost 1, with 19 bases in between. CDR1 and CDR2 (germline): SEHNR, FQNEAQ (reference sequence). The chain's CDR3 is CASSLMSQGWEGTDTQYF. In nucleotides, the CDR3 is TGTGCCAGCAGCTTAATGTCGCAGGGATGGGAGGGCACAGATACGCAGTATTTT.

V and J are TRBV13 and TRBJ2-2, with D possibly being TRBD2 (6 bases). Germline loops: CDR1 PRHDT, CDR2 FYEKMQ (reference sequence). The CDR3 is made up of 13 amino acids. V lost 3 bases and J lost 5, with 7 bases in between. The CDR3 coding sequence is TGTGCCAGCAGCTTGGGGGGTACCGGGGAGCTGTTTTTT. Translation gives CASSLGGTGELFF. Drawing the rest from reference TRBV13 and TRBJ2-2, the complete variable domain is AAGVIQSPRHLIKEKRETATLKCYPIPRHDTVYWYQQGPGQDPQFLISFYEKMQSDKGSIPDRFSAQQFSDYHSELNMSSLELGDSALYFCASSLGGTGELFFGEGSRLTVL.

This clone was counted once. The chain couples TRBV7-6 to TRBJ2-3; 7 nucleotides line up with TRBD1. Germline CDR1 SGHVS, CDR2 FNYEAQ. The CDR3 is made up of 18 amino acids. V shed 0 bases, J shed 4 bases, and the junction held 13 bases outside the gene matches. CDR3 residues: CASSLAAGTPGGADTQYF. The CDR3 nucleotides read TGTGCCAGCAGCTTAGCCGCTGGCACCCCAGGGGGTGCAGATACGCAGTATTTT.

The chain has TRBV13 and TRBJ1-3; 7 nucleotides agree with TRBD1. Trimming took 4 bases from V and 8 from J; bases not matched to a gene: 8. The CDR3 is 14 amino acids. CDR1 is PRHDT, CDR2 FYEKMQ, per germline (reference sequence). The CDR3 spells CASSSETGRDTIYF. The CDR3 DNA reads TGTGCCAGCAGCTCGGAGACAGGGCGCGACACCATATATTTT.

This clone was picked up one time. The gene calls are TRBV7-6 and TRBJ2-5; D is undetermined. Deletions cut 5 bases from V and 4 bases from J, with 8 bases between. The CDR3 sequence is 12 residues long. Germline CDR1 SGHVS, CDR2 FNYEAQ. The CDR3 DNA follows: TGTGCCAGCAGCCCGGAAGGAGAGACCCAGTACTTC. It codes for CASSPEGETQYF.

This clone is a singleton in its sample. The V gene is TRBV6-1, the J gene TRBJ2-2; possible D gene TRBD1, 5 bases. Germline V gene data show CDR1 as MNHNS and CDR2 as SASEGT. The CDR3 extends over 15 amino acids. Trimming took off 2 bases at V and 0 bases at J, with 7 bases between the two ends. CDR3 protein: CASSEWTSNTGELFF. CDR3 sequence (DNA): TGTGCCAGCAGTGAATGGACATCGAACACCGGGGAGCTGTTTTTT.

The CDR3 DNA reads as TGTGCCAGCAGCTTAGACGAAAAACTGTTTTTT. Translated, it gives CASSLDEKLFF. The chain uses TRBV11-2 and TRBJ1-4; D is unclear. The germline V gene encodes CDR1 SGHAT and CDR2 FQNNGV. V was cut by 0 bases and J by 8 bases, with 1 base left in between. The CDR3 has 11 residues.

The chain has TRBV18 and TRBJ2-3; 11 bases are a match to TRBD1. CDR1 and CDR2 (germline): KGHSH, LQKENI. With V trimmed by 0 bases and J by 6 bases, 2 bases remained unmatched. The CDR3 contains 15 residues. CDR3 in amino acids: CASSPPDRGPDTQYF. In DNA form, the CDR3 reads TGTGCCAGCTCACCACCGGACAGGGGGCCGGATACGCAGTATTTT.

As for this clone: An end of the junction does not agree with germline; a read error may underlie this. Other DNA sequences in this specimen translate into the identical CDR3. The chain recombines TRBV7-8 with TRBJ2-3; TRBD2 matches 8 bases. The CDR3 is 14 residues long. CDR1 and CDR2 from the germline V gene are SGHVS and FQNEAQ. For the CDR3, the DNA is TGTGCCAGTAGCTATAGCGGGGTCACAGATACGCAGTATTTT. Its protein is CASSYSGVTDTQYF.

The chain combines TRBV7-9 with TRBJ1-3; D ambiguous. Germline V gene lookup returns CDR1 SEHNR and CDR2 FQNEAQ (reference sequence). The CDR3 runs to 16 residues. V lost 1 base, J lost 0 bases, and 10 bases lay in between. The DNA for the CDR3 is TGTGCCAGCAGCTTAGTTTCATCGGCCTCTGGAAACACCATATATTTT. It codes for CASSLVSSASGNTIYF.

This clone is judged hyperexpanded. Other DNA sequences in the sample encode the same CDR3. This chain links TRBV2 with TRBJ2-7; D gene uncertain. V lost 4 bases and J 3 bases, leaving 4 bases between the germline ends. The CDR3 sequence is 11 residues long. Germline CDR1 and CDR2: SNHLY and FYNNEI. Here the CDR3 reads CASSGVYEQYF. CDR3 in DNA: TGTGCCAGCAGTGGAGTCTACGAGCAGTACTTC.

This clone appeared once. The same CDR3 also results from other DNA sequences found in this sample. The genes are TRBV6-1 and TRBJ2-1; 9 nucleotides line up with TRBD2. J gave up 3 bases and V 2 bases, and 2 bases lay outside the gene matches. The V gene's germline CDR1 is MNHNS and CDR2 SASEGT. This CDR3 has 15 amino acids. The CDR3 nucleotides are TGTGCCAGCAGTGAACTGACTAGCGGCTACAATGAGCAGTTCTTC. This sequence encodes CASSELTSGYNEQFF.

V is TRBV19 and J is TRBJ1-6; TRBD1 is a possible D gene (5 bases). Germline V gene lookup returns CDR1 LNHDA and CDR2 SQIVND (reference sequence). Trimming cost V 6 bases and J 0 bases, with 12 bases left between them. The CDR3 sequence is 16 residues long. DNA of the CDR3: TGTGCCAGTAGGTCCCAGGGAAACTCCTATAATTCACCCCTCCACTTT. Translation: CASRSQGNSYNSPLHF. Filled out from reference TRBV19 and TRBJ1-6, the complete variable domain reads DGGITQSPKYLFRKEGQNVTLSCEQNLNHDAMYWYRQDPGQGLRLIYYSQIVNDFQKGDIAEGYSVSREKKESFPLTVTSAQKNPTAFYLCASRSQGNSYNSPLHFGNGTRLTVT.

The chain has TRBV13 and TRBJ2-7; 7 bases are a match to TRBD1. Germline lookup yields CDR1 PRHDT and CDR2 FYEKMQ (reference sequence). V lost 8 bases to trimming and J lost 1 base; unmatched junction nucleotides: 8. The CDR3 is 14 amino acids. Here the CDR3 DNA reads TGTGCCAGCTCGGGACAGACGAAGTCCTACGAGCAGTACTTC. The encoded protein is CASSGQTKSYEQYF.